The 11 T cell receptor beta chains given below trace back to one sample, sequenced in a study of cytomegalovirus exposure and HLA in healthy donors (TCRdb year 2017). Receptor libraries were prepared by the immunoSEQ multiplex PCR assay. For the multiplex PCR, a mixture combining 60 forward primers for TCR Vbeta segments and 13 reverse primers for TCR Jbeta segments was used. In its TCRdb copy, this immuneACCESS table keeps in-frame sequences only and misses some clones. Where compared with another copy, unresolved V genes explain less than half of these, and the others have no known cause. Recorded for this sample are 160,000 or so clones; almost 80% of them occurred a single time. The ten biggest clones cover roughly 5.8% of the sample. The sequencing input was PBMCs. The receptors derive from a man aged 35 to 55 in good health and CMV-seropositive.

There are a few counts of this clone. The rearrangement uses TRBV28 and TRBJ2-1; D call uncertain. Germline CDR1 reads MDHEN; CDR2 reads SYDVKM. Trimming took 3 bases from V and 0 from J, leaving 3 bases between them. The CDR3 is 13 residues long. The CDR3 here is CASSFISYNEQFF. DNA of the CDR3: TGTGCCAGCAGTTTTATCTCCTACAATGAGCAGTTCTTC.

The rearrangement joins TRBV28 to TRBJ1-5; D remains ambiguous. CDR1 is MDHEN, CDR2 SYDVKM, per germline. The CDR3 is 15 amino acids. Trimming cost V 8 bases and J 6 bases, with 20 bases left between them. Here the CDR3 DNA reads TGTGCCAGCTGGCCGGGGTCGGTATTCACTCAGCCCCAGCATTTT. Residues: CASWPGSVFTQPQHF.

The chain has TRBV5-1 and TRBJ2-1; D may be TRBD2 (5 bases). Germline-derived CDR1 and CDR2 are SGHRS and YFSETQ. Trimming removed 1 base at V and 5 bases at J, with 16 bases between. The CDR3 has 16 amino acids. The CDR3 sequence is CASSLTINGVHNEQFF. As DNA, the CDR3 is TGCGCCAGCAGCTTGACTATTAACGGGGTACACAATGAGCAGTTCTTC.

This clone was counted between two and nine times. The V call is TRBV5-6, the J call TRBJ1-4; 7 bases line up with TRBD1. The CDR3 covers 15 residues. Trimming took 4 bases from V and 8 from J; bases not matched to a gene: 11. Germline CDR1 SGHDT, CDR2 YYEEEE. CDR3 in DNA: TGTGCCAGCAGCCTAGGGACAGCCCGCCAGGAAAAACTGTTTTTT. Its translation: CASSLGTARQEKLFF.

The gene calls are TRBV18 and TRBJ2-1, with 10 positions matching TRBD2. The CDR3 spans 14 residues. Germline V CDR1 and CDR2: KGHSH, LQKENI. Trimming at V came to 3 bases and at J to 9 bases, leaving 5 bases not matched to a gene. Written as DNA, the CDR3 is TGTGCCAGCTCACCGGGGACTAGCGACCCTGAGCAGTTCTTC. It is translated as CASSPGTSDPEQFF.

The chain links TRBV7-9 to TRBJ1-2; perhaps TRBD1 as D (5 bases). Germline V CDR1 and CDR2: SEHNR, FQNEAQ (reference sequence). This CDR3 contains 16 residues. Trimming removed 0 bases from V and 0 bases from J, with 11 bases in between. The CDR3 protein is CASSLAWGESNYGYTF. The DNA for the CDR3 is TGTGCCAGCAGCTTAGCGTGGGGGGAATCTAACTATGGCTACACCTTC.

This chain uses TRBV9 with TRBJ2-6, with unresolved D. In germline, CDR1 is SGDLS, CDR2 YYNGEE. Trimming removed 4 bases at V and 3 bases at J, with 5 bases between. The length of the CDR3 is 13 residues. CDR3 DNA: TGTGCCAGCAGCCCTTTTGGGGCCAACGTCCTGACTTTC. It codes for CASSPFGANVLTF.

The chain is built from TRBV14 and TRBJ2-7; 12 bases agree with TRBD1. CDR1 is SGHDN and CDR2 is FVKESK in the germline V gene. This CDR3 is built from 14 residues. The V gene end was trimmed by 3 bases and the J gene end by 6 bases; junction bases not matched to a gene: 3. CDR3 DNA sequence: TGTGCCAGCAGCCACGGGACAGGGGGCCTCGAGCAGTACTTC. Its translation: CASSHGTGGLEQYF. The variable domain in full, completed from reference TRBV14 and TRBJ2-7, reads EAGVTQFPSHSVIEKGQTVTLRCDPISGHDNLYWYRRVMGKEIKFLLHFVKESKQDESGMPNNRFLAERTGGTYSTLKVQPAELEDSGVYFCASSHGTGGLEQYFGPGTRLTVT.

The chain recombines TRBV5-4 with TRBJ1-1, with unresolved D. The CDR3 extends over 13 amino acids. CDR1 is SGHNT and CDR2 is YYREEE in the germline V gene (reference sequence). V lost 3 bases to trimming and J lost 0 bases, with 6 bases between them. CDR3 amino acids: CASSSDMNTEAFF. The CDR3 region has the DNA TGTGCCAGCAGCTCCGACATGAACACTGAAGCTTTCTTT.

V is TRBV6-6 and J is TRBJ1-1, with D unresolved. The germline V gene encodes CDR1 MNHNY and CDR2 SVGAGI (reference sequence). Trimming cost V 6 bases and J 7 bases, with 15 bases left between them. CDR3 size: 13 residues. DNA for the CDR3: TGTGCCAGCAGCTCTACGGGTCGGTATGAAGCTTTCTTT. Its protein product is CASSSTGRYEAFF.

The rearrangement joins TRBV5-1 to TRBJ2-1, with no clear D. The CDR3 has 15 residues. Germline V lookup: CDR1 SGHRS, CDR2 YFSETQ. Deletions cut 0 bases from V and 0 bases from J, with 7 bases between. CDR3 DNA sequence: TGCGCCAGCAGCTTGGACCTGAGCTCCTACAATGAGCAGTTCTTC. Translation gives CASSLDLSSYNEQFF.